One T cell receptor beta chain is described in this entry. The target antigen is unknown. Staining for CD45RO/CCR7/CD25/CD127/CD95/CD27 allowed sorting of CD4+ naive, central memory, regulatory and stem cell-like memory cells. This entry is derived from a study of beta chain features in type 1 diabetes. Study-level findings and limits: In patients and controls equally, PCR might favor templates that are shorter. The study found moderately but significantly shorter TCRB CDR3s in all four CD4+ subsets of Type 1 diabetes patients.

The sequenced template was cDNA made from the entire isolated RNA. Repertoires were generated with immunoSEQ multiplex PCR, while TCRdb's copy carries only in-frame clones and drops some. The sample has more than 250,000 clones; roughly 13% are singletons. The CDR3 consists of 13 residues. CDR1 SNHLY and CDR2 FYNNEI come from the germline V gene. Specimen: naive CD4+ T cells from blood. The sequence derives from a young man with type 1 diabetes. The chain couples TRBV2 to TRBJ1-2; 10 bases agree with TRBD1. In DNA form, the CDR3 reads TGTACGGGGACAGGGGACACTAACTATGGCTACACCTTC. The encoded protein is CTGTGDTNYGYTF. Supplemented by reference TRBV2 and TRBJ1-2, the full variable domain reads EPEVTQTPSHQVTQMGQEVILRCVPISNHLYFYWYRQILGQKVEFLVSFYNNEISEKSEIFDDQFSVERPDGSNFTLKIRSTKLEDSAMYFCTGTGDTNYGYTFGSGTRLTVV.